This TCR beta chain was recorded in a study of response to subunit inactivated influenza vaccine. V was shortened by 3 bases and J by 6 bases, with 17 bases between the two germline ends. The CDR3 loop spans 15 amino acids. TCRdb redid the calling of the RT-PCR reads with MiXCR, one entry per CDR3 protein. The sample includes 650,000 to 800,000 distinct CDR3 sequences, 18% of them seen just once. In its sample, this clonotype was seen a few times. The chain employs TRBV12-3 or TRBV12-4 and TRBJ1-1; D might be TRBD1 (5 bases). The clonotype was recovered from a man in his fifties who received an inactivated influenza vaccine. Sample: PBMCs from blood, taken more than 4 days after vaccination. CDR3 in amino acids: CASSFSYGGDPEAFF. CDR3 DNA: TGTGCCAGCAGTTTTTCTTATGGGGGGGACCCTGAAGCTTTCTTT.